Sequencing of this T cell receptor beta chain was carried out in a study of OX40 agonist ivuxolimab in advanced cancers. About the study: The dose of intravenous ivuxolimab that patients received every 2 weeks ranged from 0.01 to 10 mg/kg. Three individuals attained partial responses, comprising one hepatocellular carcinoma case and two cutaneous melanoma cases. The study, taken as a whole, reports: Clonal expansion was among the lowest in partial responders at 0.1-3.0 mg/kg, especially CD8+.

Details on this clone: Its antigen is as yet unknown.

Trimming removed 10 bases from V and 4 bases from J; junction bases left unmatched: 8. The CDR3 runs to 14 residues. The germline CDR1 and CDR2 sequences are MNHEY and SVGAGI. Only in-frame clones appear in the TCRdb table, and some are missing; sequencing was by immunoSEQ multiplex PCR. The repertoire consists of approximately 80,000 clones, with about 90% occurring once and the leading ten covering more than 7%. This sequence joins TRBV6-5 and TRBJ2-2; TRBD1 agrees at 8 bases. The input for sequencing was CD4+ or CD8+ T cells sorted from blood, taken in a trial of the OX40 agonist ivuxolimab. This clonotype originated in an adult with an advanced solid tumor such as melanoma, head and neck, liver or kidney cancer. The CDR3: CATQGATSTGELFF. CDR3 DNA sequence: TGTGCCACCCAGGGGGCCACTAGCACCGGGGAGCTGTTTTTT.